This T cell receptor beta chain came from a study of graft-versus-host responses after intestinal transplantation. Study observations and caveats: High graft-versus-host to host-versus-graft T cell clonal ratios marked allografts of patients with graft-donor macrochimerism.

Germline V gene sequence: CDR1 SEHNR, CDR2 FQNEAQ (reference sequence). The CDR3 extends over 15 amino acids. Trimming removed 1 base from V and 5 bases from J; junction bases left unmatched: 6. With regard to this clone: Its antigen is as yet unknown.

Method: immunoSEQ multiplex PCR; TCRdb's copy keeps in-frame clones and lacks some. Here the sample spans tens of thousands of clones, about 93% being singletons. Specimen: unstimulated CD8+ T cells sorted from spleen or lymph node cells, collected before intestinal transplant. The chain is built from TRBV7-9 and TRBJ2-3; 7 nucleotides agree with TRBD1. The clonotype originates from a human donor who received an intestinal transplant. For the CDR3, the DNA is TGTGCCAGCAGCTTAGGACAGGGAAGATTAGATACGCAGTATTTT. Its protein product is CASSLGQGRLDTQYF.